One and the same sample provided the 15 T cell receptor beta chains below, sequenced in a study of control samples from healthy donors and cancer patients. Clones were sequenced by immunoSEQ multiplex PCR, and TCRdb holds only the in-frame ones, with some missing. The table records 85,000 to 90,000 clones, approximately 88% of them present only once. The sequenced material came from PBMCs. The receptors were sampled from a woman aged 45-59 years with colorectal cancer.

The V call is TRBV5-1, the J call TRBJ1-1, with a tentative D call TRBD1 (6 bases). Germline CDR1 is SGHRS and CDR2 is YFSETQ. The CDR3 is 15 amino acids. Between the trimmed V and J ends, which lost 4 bases and 0 bases, there was a span of 13 bases. The CDR3 sequence: CASSPSGQMNTEAFF. CDR3 coding DNA: TGCGCCAGCAGCCCATCGGGACAAATGAACACTGAAGCTTTCTTT.

The V and J genes are TRBV5-4 and TRBJ2-2, with no clear D. The CDR3 sequence is 12 residues long. Trimming took off 3 bases at V and 3 bases at J, with 3 bases between the two ends. Germline CDR1 reads SGHNT; CDR2 reads YYREEE (reference sequence). DNA for the CDR3: TGTGCCAGCAGCTCCTACACCGGGGAGCTGTTTTTT. Protein product: CASSSYTGELFF.

V and J are TRBV6-5 and TRBJ2-5; TRBD2 matches 8 bases. V lost 6 bases and J lost 7; bases outside the gene matches: 4. The CDR3 is 12 amino acids. From germline, CDR1 is MNHEY and CDR2 SVGAGI. The CDR3 sequence is CASRGRGGTQYF. CDR3 nucleotide sequence: TGTGCCAGCAGAGGTCGGGGGGGGACCCAGTACTTC.

This sequence joins TRBV4-3 and TRBJ1-4, with D perhaps TRBD1 (6 bases). Trimming took 4 bases from V and 0 from J, leaving 12 bases between them. The CDR3 contains 16 residues. CDR1 is LGHNA, CDR2 YSLEER, per germline. CDR3 loop: CASSRDRQSTNEKLFF. DNA of the CDR3: TGCGCCAGCAGCCGAGACAGGCAATCAACTAATGAAAAACTGTTTTTT.

The chain joins TRBV6-5 to TRBJ1-4; D not certain. The V and J ends lost 4 bases and 7 bases respectively, with 16 bases between them. Germline CDR1 MNHEY, CDR2 SVGAGI. The CDR3 is made up of 15 amino acids. CDR3 sequence (DNA): TGTGCCAGCAGTTCTAAGACACTCCGGGGTGAAAAACTGTTTTTT. Translating it yields CASSSKTLRGEKLFF.

This clone was seen just once. J is TRBJ2-5 and V is TRBV3-1 (or the pseudogene TRBV3-2), with 7 bases that match TRBD1. V shed 3 bases, J shed 5 bases, and the junction held 6 bases outside the gene matches. There are 14 residues in the CDR3. Germline V gene sequence: CDR1 LGHDT, CDR2 YNNKEL (reference sequence). The CDR3 loop reads CASSHRQGPETQYF. The CDR3 DNA is TGTGCCAGCAGCCACCGACAGGGTCCGGAGACCCAGTACTTC.

The chain recombines TRBV15 with TRBJ1-1; no clear D gene. The CDR3 runs to 14 residues. The germline V and J ends were trimmed by 0 bases and 4 bases, with 9 bases remaining between them. Germline V lookup: CDR1 LNHNV, CDR2 YYDKDF (reference sequence). The CDR3, as DNA: TGTGCCACCAGCAGAGATGGGCGTGGCACTGAAGCTTTCTTT. Its protein is CATSRDGRGTEAFF.

This chain links TRBV27 with TRBJ2-7; tentatively, D is TRBD1 or TRBD2 (5 bases each). Germline V lookup: CDR1 MNHEY, CDR2 SMNVEV (reference sequence). The V end was cut by 0 bases, the J end by 5 bases, with 11 bases between. The CDR3 is 14 residues long. The CDR3 sequence is CASSLSPGTDEQYV. Written as DNA, the CDR3 is TGTGCCAGCAGTTTATCACCAGGGACGGACGAGCAGTACGTC.

The genes are TRBV3-1 (or the pseudogene TRBV3-2) and TRBJ1-1; 7 bases are shared with TRBD1. Germline CDR1 LGHDT, CDR2 YNNKEL (reference sequence). This CDR3 is built from 14 residues. The ends lost 2 bases at V and 6 bases at J; junction bases unmatched: 6. CDR3 nucleotides: TGTGCCAGCAGCCAAACCCCAGGGGGTTCTGAAGCTTTCTTT. This sequence encodes CASSQTPGGSEAFF.

This clone was observed a single time. The chain has TRBV4-3 and TRBJ1-2; TRBD1 matches 8 bases. This CDR3 spans 16 amino acids. Germline values: CDR1 LGHNA, CDR2 YSLEER. V lost 0 bases and J lost 2; bases outside the gene matches: 5. The CDR3 sequence: CASSQDINRGNYGYTF. CDR3 nucleotide sequence: TGCGCCAGCAGCCAAGATATCAACAGGGGGAACTATGGCTACACCTTC.

The chain is built from TRBV10-2 and TRBJ2-1; perhaps D is TRBD1 or TRBD2 (5 bases each). Per germline, CDR1 WSHSY and CDR2 SAAADI. The CDR3 loop spans 14 amino acids. V lost 2 bases to trimming and J lost 4 bases, with 9 bases between them. CDR3 coding DNA: TGCGCCAGCAGTGAGGAGGGGCAGTACAATGAGCAGTTCTTC. This gives the protein CASSEEGQYNEQFF.

The rearrangement links TRBV6-1 to TRBJ2-5; possibly TRBD1 for D (6 bases). CDR3 length: 17 amino acids. Germline V CDR1 and CDR2: MNHNS, SASEGT. The germline V and J ends were trimmed by 4 bases and 2 bases, with 20 bases remaining between them. The CDR3 DNA reads as TGTGCCAGCAGTGCGCTTACGGCCTTAACAGGGCAAGAGACCCAGTACTTC. Translating it yields CASSALTALTGQETQYF.

The chain links TRBV19 to TRBJ1-5; D is unresolved. The length of the CDR3 is 13 residues. V gave up 8 bases and J gave up 1 base, with 9 bases separating them. Germline CDR1 reads LNHDA; CDR2 reads SQIVND (reference sequence). This CDR3 reads CASGRSSNQPQHF. CDR3 DNA sequence: TGTGCCAGTGGGCGAAGCAGCAATCAGCCCCAGCATTTT.

Here the CDR3 DNA reads TGTGCCAGCAGTGAATCCGGGGGCAGACAGCCCCAGCATTTT. It specifies CASSESGGRQPQHF. The chain carries TRBV6-1 and TRBJ1-5; TRBD1 is a possible D gene (6 bases). Germline V gene lookup returns CDR1 MNHNS and CDR2 SASEGT. Trimming took 2 bases from V and 7 from J, leaving 12 bases between them. This CDR3 is 14 amino acids long.

The table lists this clone with a few counts. The CDR3 reads CASSPLVAGEDRTQYF. In DNA form, the CDR3 reads TGTGCCAGTAGCCCCCTGGTAGCGGGGGAGGATAGAACGCAGTATTTT. The chain employs TRBV19 and TRBJ2-3; 9 nucleotides agree with TRBD2. The junction had 16 bases not matched to a gene; V was cut back by 6 bases and J by 9 bases. Germline lookup yields CDR1 LNHDA and CDR2 SQIVND (reference sequence). The CDR3 has 16 residues.